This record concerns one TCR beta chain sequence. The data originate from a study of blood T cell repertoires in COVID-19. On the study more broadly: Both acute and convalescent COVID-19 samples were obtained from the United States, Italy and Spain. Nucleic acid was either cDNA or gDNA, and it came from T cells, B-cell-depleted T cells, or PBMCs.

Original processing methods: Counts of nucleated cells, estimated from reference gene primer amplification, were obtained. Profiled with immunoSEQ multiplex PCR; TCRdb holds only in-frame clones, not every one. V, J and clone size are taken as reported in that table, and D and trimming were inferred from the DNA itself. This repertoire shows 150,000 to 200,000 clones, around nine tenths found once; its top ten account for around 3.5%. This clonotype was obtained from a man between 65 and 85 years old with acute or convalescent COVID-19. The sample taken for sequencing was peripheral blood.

CDR3 coding DNA: TGTGCCAGCAGTTTACACTACGAGCAGTACTTC. It is translated as CASSLHYEQYF. This chain connects TRBV28 to TRBJ2-7; D gene unclear. This CDR3 has 11 residues. The V gene lost 2 bases and the J gene lost 3 bases, with 2 bases spanning the gap. The germline V gene encodes CDR1 MDHEN and CDR2 SYDVKM.